Listed below are T cell receptor beta chains from one sample, sequenced in a study of CD8+CD57+ T cells in acquired aplastic anemia. MiXCR was run by TCRdb on the reads, yielding one entry per CDR3 protein. Here the sample spans approximately 170,000 distinct CDR3 sequences, around half being singletons. The source material was sorted CD4+, CD8+, or CD8+CD57+ T cells (not recorded which) from PBMCs. These TCRs come from a human donor with aplastic anemia. Each CDR3 is given with its conserved first and last residue. The D gene is left open where the match is weak. Clone size is given for some rows only: seen once, a few or many times, or a class if the clone is expanded.

d_call j_call clone_size v_call cdr3_nt cdr3_aa
. TRBJ2-7 many TRBV6-1 TGTGCCAGCAGTGAACTCTGGACAAATTCCTACGAGCAGTACTTC CASSELWTNSYEQYF
. TRBJ2-5 once TRBV5-4 TGTGCCAGCAGCTTATTGTTACGGTTAGAAGGGGGGGTCGAGACCCAGTACTTC CASSLLLRLEGGVETQYF
. TRBJ2-4 many TRBV11-2 TGTGCCAGCAGCGCCGGGGCGCGGTGGACCTACTTC CASSAGARWTYF
. TRBJ1-5 many TRBV19 TGTGCCAGTGGGGCGGGGCCGGGGCAGCCCCAGCATTTT CASGAGPGQPQHF
TRBD2 TRBJ2-1 once TRBV18 TGTGCCAGCTCACCGGCCGGGACTAGTAACAATGAGCAGTTCTTC CASSPAGTSNNEQFF
. TRBJ2-2 many TRBV4-3 TGCGCCAGCAGCCAAGCGGGGAACACCGGGGAGCTGTTTTTT CASSQAGNTGELFF
. TRBJ2-5 many TRBV20-1 TGCAGTGCTAGAGATAGGGCGAAACAAGAGACCCAGTACTTC CSARDRAKQETQYF
. TRBJ2-7 few TRBV20-1 TGCAGTGCTAGGGGCACTAGCTCCTACGAGCAGTACTTC CSARGTSSYEQYF
. TRBJ2-1 . TRBV4-1 TGCGCCAGCAGCCAAGATGGAGGCAGGTCCAATGAGCAGTTCTTC CASSQDGGRSNEQFF
. TRBJ2-2 few TRBV2 TGCGCCAGCAGTGTGACTAGAGCGAACACCGGGGAGCTGTTTTTT CASSVTRANTGELFF
. TRBJ1-1 . TRBV10-3 TGTGCCATCAGTGAGGCTCGGGGGGGGAACACTGAAGCTTTCTTT CAISEARGGNTEAFF
. TRBJ1-2 . TRBV19 TGTGCCAGTAGTATCGTTTCGGGCTATGGCTACACCTTC CASSIVSGYGYTF
TRBD1 TRBJ1-2 many TRBV20-1 TGCAGTGCTAGAGACCAACAGGGGTTACATGGCTACACCTTC CSARDQQGLHGYTF
. TRBJ1-4 many TRBV25-1 TGTGCCAGCAGTGAATCGGGGACAACTAATGAAAAACTGTTTTTT CASSESGTTNEKLFF
. TRBJ2-6 many TRBV4-2 TGTGCCAGCAGCCTCGGCGAGCGCTCTGGGGCCAACGTCCTGACTTTC CASSLGERSGANVLTF
TRBD2 TRBJ2-2 . TRBV9 TGTGCCAGCAGCGTTGATCTAGCGGGGACGGCCGGCGGGGAGCTGTTTTTT CASSVDLAGTAGGELFF
TRBD2 TRBJ2-3 . TRBV2 TGTGCCGTACTAGCGGGAGACACGCAGTATTTT CAVLAGDTQYF
TRBD2 TRBJ2-3 many TRBV9 TGTGCCAGCAGCGTAGGTCTAGCGGGGTCTGGGAATACGCAGTATTTT CASSVGLAGSGNTQYF
. TRBJ2-1 . TRBV2 TGTGCCAGCAGTGAGGTTAGTAGCGACAATGAGCAGTTCTTC CASSEVSSDNEQFF
. TRBJ2-7 many TRBV27 TGTGCCAGCACCGTTTGGGGTCAATACGAGCAGTACTTC CASTVWGQYEQYF
TRBD2 TRBJ2-5 many TRBV7-2 TGTGCCAGCAGCTCCCGGAGCGGGGGGCGGGAGACCCAGTACTTC CASSSRSGGRETQYF
. TRBJ1-2 . TRBV19 TGTGCCAGTAGTGAACAGGGTGCCAGCGCCTATGGCTACACCTTC CASSEQGASAYGYTF
TRBD1 TRBJ1-5 . TRBV7-9 TGTGCCAGTCAAATGCAGGGGGGCAATCAGCCCCAGCATTTT CASQMQGGNQPQHF
. TRBJ1-5 . TRBV6-1 TGTGCCAGCAGTGAAGCATCTTCGGGCGGCAATCAGCCCCAGCATTTT CASSEASSGGNQPQHF
. TRBJ1-2 . TRBV10-3 TGTGCCATCAGTGAGGCGAACTATGGCTACACCTTC CAISEANYGYTF
. TRBJ2-1 once TRBV29-1 TGCAGTTACAGGCAGTACAATGAGCAGTTCTTC CSYRQYNEQFF
. TRBJ1-2 many TRBV2 TGTGCCAGCACTTCGTTTCGGGGCATCTATGGCTACACCTTC CASTSFRGIYGYTF
TRBD2 TRBJ2-7 . TRBV9 TGTGCCAGCAGCCCCAACGCCAGGACTAGCGGGGACGAGCAGTACTTC CASSPNARTSGDEQYF
. TRBJ1-6 . TRBV10-1 TGCGCCAGCAGTGCGGGGGCCTCATCACCCCTCCACTTT CASSAGASSPLHF
TRBD1 TRBJ2-7 . TRBV10-3 TGTGCCATCAGTGAGTCGAGACACACCCAGGGGGCTAACTACGAGCAGTACTTC CAISESRHTQGANYEQYF
TRBD2 TRBJ2-1 many TRBV11-2 TGTGCCAGCAGCTTAGAGGGACTATCAGTCAATGAGCAGTTCTTC CASSLEGLSVNEQFF
. TRBJ1-4 many TRBV25-1 TGTGCCAGCAGTGAAGGCCAGGTCGGGGAAAAACTGTTTTTT CASSEGQVGEKLFF
. TRBJ2-2 many TRBV6-2/TRBV6-3 TGTGCCAGCACCAGTCGGAGCGGGGAGCTGTTTTTT CASTSRSGELFF
TRBD1 TRBJ1-2 . TRBV20-1 TGCAGTGCCTGGCAGACAGGGCGGAGCGGCTACACCTTC CSAWQTGRSGYTF
. TRBJ2-3 few TRBV10-3 TGTGCCATCAGTGAGGGGGCTTCCACAGATACGCAGTATTTT CAISEGASTDTQYF
. TRBJ1-3 many TRBV7-9 TGTGCCAGCAGCTTAGCGCTGGGGGTCGACACCATATATTTT CASSLALGVDTIYF
. TRBJ2-6 few TRBV11-2 TGTGCCAGCAGCTTTTTGGGTCTGCGCTCTGGGGCCAACGTCCTGACTTTC CASSFLGLRSGANVLTF
TRBD1 TRBJ1-5 few TRBV10-3 TGTGCCATCAGTCGAGGGACAGGGGGTAATCAGCCCCAGCATTTT CAISRGTGGNQPQHF
. TRBJ2-2 many TRBV7-8 TGTGCCAGCAGCTTAGCGATGGGTCGGGCCGGGGAGCTGTTTTTT CASSLAMGRAGELFF
. TRBJ2-5 . TRBV7-6 TGCGCCAGCAGCTTGGGGCGGAGAGAGACCCAGTACTTC CASSLGRRETQYF
TRBD1 TRBJ2-5 few TRBV10-3 TGTGCCATCAGTGAGTCGGGACAGACGCAAGAGACCCAGTACTTC CAISESGQTQETQYF
. TRBJ2-3 few TRBV3-1 TGTGCCAGCAGCCAAGATCCAAGGGTCAGAGATACGCAGTATTTT CASSQDPRVRDTQYF
. TRBJ2-7 . TRBV29-1 TGCAGCGTTGGACAGGCAGTCGAGCAGTACTTC CSVGQAVEQYF
. TRBJ2-6 . TRBV19 TGTGCCAGTAACACAGGGCCTCCCTCTGGGGCCAACGTCCTGACTTTC CASNTGPPSGANVLTF
. TRBJ1-6 many TRBV5-1 TGCGCCAGCAGCTTGGATTCGGGATCCTATAATTCACCCCTCCACTTT CASSLDSGSYNSPLHF
. TRBJ2-5 . TRBV7-2 TGTGCCAGCAGCACCGGACAGAAAGAGACCCAGTACTTC CASSTGQKETQYF
TRBD2 TRBJ2-1 . TRBV15 TGTGCCACCAGCGGCGGACTAGCGGGCGTCGACAATGAGCAGTTCTTC CATSGGLAGVDNEQFF
. TRBJ1-4 once TRBV12-5 TGTGCTAGTGGTTTGGTACTAGGGGGGCCCAATGAAAAACTGTTTTTT CASGLVLGGPNEKLFF
. TRBJ1-6 many TRBV7-2 TGTGCCAGCAGCTTGAACGGCCAATCACCCCTCCACTTT CASSLNGQSPLHF
TRBD1 TRBJ1-2 many TRBV11-2 TGTGCCAGCAGCTTAGGTCAGGGGGCACATAACTATGGCTACACCTTC CASSLGQGAHNYGYTF
. TRBJ2-7 . TRBV5-1 TGTGCCAGCAGCTTATGGGGGATCGAGCAGTACTTC CASSLWGIEQYF
. TRBJ1-2 . TRBV2 TGTGCCAGCAGTGAAGAGTCTGGGGCGGAGGATGGCTACACCTTC CASSEESGAEDGYTF